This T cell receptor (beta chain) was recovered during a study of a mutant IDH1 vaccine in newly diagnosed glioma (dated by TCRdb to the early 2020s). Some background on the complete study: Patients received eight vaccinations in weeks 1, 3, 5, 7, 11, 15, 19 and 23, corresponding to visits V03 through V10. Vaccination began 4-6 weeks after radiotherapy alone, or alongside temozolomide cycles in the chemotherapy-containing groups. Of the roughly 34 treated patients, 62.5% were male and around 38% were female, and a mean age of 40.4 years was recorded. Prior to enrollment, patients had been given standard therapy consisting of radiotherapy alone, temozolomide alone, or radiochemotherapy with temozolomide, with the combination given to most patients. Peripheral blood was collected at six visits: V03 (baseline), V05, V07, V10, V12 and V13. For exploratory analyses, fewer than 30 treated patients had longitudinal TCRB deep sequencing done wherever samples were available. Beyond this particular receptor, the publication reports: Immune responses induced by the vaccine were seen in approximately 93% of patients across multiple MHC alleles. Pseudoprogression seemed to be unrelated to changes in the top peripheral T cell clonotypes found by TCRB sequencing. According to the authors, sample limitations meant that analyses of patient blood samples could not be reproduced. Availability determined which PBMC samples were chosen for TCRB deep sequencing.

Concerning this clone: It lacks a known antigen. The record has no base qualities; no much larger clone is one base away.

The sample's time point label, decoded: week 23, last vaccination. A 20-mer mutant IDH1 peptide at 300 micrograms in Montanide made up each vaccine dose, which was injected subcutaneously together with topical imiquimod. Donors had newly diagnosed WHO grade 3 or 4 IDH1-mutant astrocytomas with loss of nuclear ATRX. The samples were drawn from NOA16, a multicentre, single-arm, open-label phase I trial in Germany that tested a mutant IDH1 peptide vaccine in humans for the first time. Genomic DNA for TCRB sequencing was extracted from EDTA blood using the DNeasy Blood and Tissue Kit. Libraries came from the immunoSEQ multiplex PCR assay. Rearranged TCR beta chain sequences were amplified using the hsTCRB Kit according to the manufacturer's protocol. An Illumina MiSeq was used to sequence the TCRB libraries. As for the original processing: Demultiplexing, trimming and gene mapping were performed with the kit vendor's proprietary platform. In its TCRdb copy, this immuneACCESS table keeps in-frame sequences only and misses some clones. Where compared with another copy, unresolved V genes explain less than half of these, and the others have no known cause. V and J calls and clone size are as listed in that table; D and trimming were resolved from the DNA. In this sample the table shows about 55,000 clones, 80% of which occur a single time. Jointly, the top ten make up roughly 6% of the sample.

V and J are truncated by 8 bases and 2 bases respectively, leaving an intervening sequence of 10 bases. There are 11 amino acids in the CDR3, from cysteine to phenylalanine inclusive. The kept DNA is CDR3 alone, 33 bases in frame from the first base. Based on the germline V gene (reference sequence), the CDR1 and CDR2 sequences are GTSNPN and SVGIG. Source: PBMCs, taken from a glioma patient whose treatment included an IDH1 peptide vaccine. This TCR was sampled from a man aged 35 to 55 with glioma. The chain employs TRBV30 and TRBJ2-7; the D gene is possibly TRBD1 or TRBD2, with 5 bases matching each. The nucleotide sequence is TGTGCCGTGGGGACCGCCTACGAGCAGTACTTC. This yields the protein CAVGTAYEQYF.